This record covers a single T cell receptor (beta chain). Its antigen is still unknown. These data are taken from a study of T cells in tuberculosis. Study summary: This South African cohort compared adolescents with or without latent tuberculosis against adults with active tuberculosis.

J gave up 2 bases and V 7 bases, and 7 bases lay outside the gene matches. CDR3 length: 15 amino acids. Germline CDR1 reads SNHLY; CDR2 reads FYNNEI. General observations from the study: Smaller alpha distances in active tuberculosis partly reflected shorter CDR3-alpha lengths.

At study entry, adolescents had tuberculin skin tests and IGRA screening. Profiled with immunoSEQ multiplex PCR; TCRdb holds only in-frame clones, not every one. The table records around 38,000 clones, 85% to 95% of them present only once. Sequencing was done on a sample of PBMCs. V gene TRBV2 combines with J gene TRBJ2-3, with TRBD2 identical over 9 bases. This TCR was recovered from a donor between 10 and 29 years old with latent tuberculosis or without tuberculosis infection. CDR3 loop: CASKPLAGNTDTQYF. The CDR3 coding sequence is TGTGCCAGCAAACCTCTAGCGGGGAACACAGATACGCAGTATTTT.